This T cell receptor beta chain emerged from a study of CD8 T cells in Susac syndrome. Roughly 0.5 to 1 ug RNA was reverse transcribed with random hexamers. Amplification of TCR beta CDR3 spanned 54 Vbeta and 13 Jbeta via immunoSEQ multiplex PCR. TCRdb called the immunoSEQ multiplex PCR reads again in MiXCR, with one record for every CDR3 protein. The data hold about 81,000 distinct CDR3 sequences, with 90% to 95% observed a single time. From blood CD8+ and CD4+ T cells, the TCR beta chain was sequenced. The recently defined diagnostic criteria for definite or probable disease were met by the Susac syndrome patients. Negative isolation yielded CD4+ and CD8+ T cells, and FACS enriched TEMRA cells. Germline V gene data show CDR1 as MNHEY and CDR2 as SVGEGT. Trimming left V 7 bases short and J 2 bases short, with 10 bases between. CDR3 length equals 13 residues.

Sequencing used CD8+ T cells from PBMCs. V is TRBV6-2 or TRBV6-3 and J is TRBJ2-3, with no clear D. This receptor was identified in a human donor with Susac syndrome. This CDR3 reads CASTPRYTDTQYF. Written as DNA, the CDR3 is TGTGCCAGCACCCCGAGATACACAGATACGCAGTATTTT.